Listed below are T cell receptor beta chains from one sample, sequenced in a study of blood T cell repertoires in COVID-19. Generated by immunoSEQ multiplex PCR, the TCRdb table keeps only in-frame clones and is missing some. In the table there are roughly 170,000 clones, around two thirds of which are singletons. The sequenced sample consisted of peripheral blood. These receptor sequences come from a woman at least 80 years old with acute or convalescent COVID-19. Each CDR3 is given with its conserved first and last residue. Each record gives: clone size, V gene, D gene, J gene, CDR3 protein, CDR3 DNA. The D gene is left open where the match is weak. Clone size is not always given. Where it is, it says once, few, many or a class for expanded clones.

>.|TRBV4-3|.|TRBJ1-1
CASSQDLSVEVTFF
TGCGCCAGCAGCCAAGATCTCAGCGTGGAGGTAACTTTCTTT
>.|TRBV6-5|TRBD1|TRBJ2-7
CASSYSGQGPYEQYF
TGTGCCAGCAGTTACTCAGGACAGGGCCCCTACGAGCAGTACTTC
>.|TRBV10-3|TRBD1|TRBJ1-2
CAISRTGEVNGYTF
TGTGCCATCAGTAGGACAGGGGAGGTTAATGGCTACACCTTC
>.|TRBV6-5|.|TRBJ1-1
CAINSGKLDTEAFF
TGTGCCATCAACTCGGGTAAATTAGACACTGAAGCTTTCTTT
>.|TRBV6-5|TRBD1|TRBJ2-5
CASSKGQQETQYF
TGTGCCAGCAGCAAGGGACAGCAAGAGACCCAGTACTTC
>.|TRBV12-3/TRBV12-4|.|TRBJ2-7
CASSFDSGREQYF
TGTGCCAGCAGTTTTGATTCGGGGAGGGAGCAGTACTTC
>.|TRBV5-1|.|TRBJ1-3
CASHEGISGNTIYF
TGCGCCAGTCATGAGGGTATCTCTGGAAACACCATATATTTT
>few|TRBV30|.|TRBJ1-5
CAWSLTSNQPQHF
TGTGCCTGGAGCTTAACAAGCAATCAGCCCCAGCATTTT
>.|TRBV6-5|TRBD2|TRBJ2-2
CASSYPGGGNTGELFF
TGTGCCAGCAGTTATCCCGGGGGGGGGAACACCGGGGAGCTGTTTTTT
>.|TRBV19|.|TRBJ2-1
CASSMSLGSYNEQFF
TGTGCCAGTAGTATGAGTCTAGGCTCCTACAATGAGCAGTTCTTC
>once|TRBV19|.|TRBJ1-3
CASSIGSEGNTIYF
TGTGCCAGTAGTATCGGGTCGGAGGGAAACACCATATATTTT
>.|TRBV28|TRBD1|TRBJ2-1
CASSSGTGTYNEQFF
TGTGCCAGCAGTTCAGGGACAGGGACCTACAATGAGCAGTTCTTC
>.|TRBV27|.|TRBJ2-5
CASSGGETQYF
TGTGCCAGCTCAGGTGGGGAGACCCAGTACTTC
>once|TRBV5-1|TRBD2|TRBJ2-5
CASSLSGGKETQYF
TGCGCCAGCAGCTTGTCGGGGGGAAAAGAGACCCAGTACTTC
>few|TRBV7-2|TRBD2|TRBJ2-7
CASSRLAGGRREQYF
TGTGCCAGCAGCAGACTAGCGGGAGGGCGGAGGGAGCAGTACTTC
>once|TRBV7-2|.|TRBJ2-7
CASSPTIPGLLEQYF
TGTGCCAGCAGCCCAACGATACCGGGACTCCTCGAGCAGTACTTC
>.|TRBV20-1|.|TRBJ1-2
CSASLGLGGYGYTF
TGCAGTGCTAGTTTGGGTCTCGGGGGCTATGGCTACACCTTC
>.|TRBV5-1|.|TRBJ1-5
CASSLAGDDSNQPQHF
TGCGCCAGCAGCTTGGCAGGGGATGATAGCAATCAGCCCCAGCATTTT